Listed here are 14 T cell receptor beta chains from one sample, sequenced in a study of identical twins. One entry per CDR3 protein, called by TCRdb with MiXCR from the 5' RACE reads. The sample consists of under 250,000 distinct CDR3 sequences, around 6.8% of them appearing once. This same sample was also part of a study on yellow fever vaccine responses in identical twins.

Sequencing used memory (CD45RO+) T cells sorted from blood. Receptors were obtained from a woman under 30 in good health.

Ten or more counts support this clonotype. The chain carries TRBV5-1 and TRBJ2-6; the match to TRBD1 covers 8 bases. The junction had 10 bases not matched to a gene; V was cut back by 4 bases and J by 4 bases. Germline V gene data show CDR1 as SGHRS and CDR2 as YFSETQ. The CDR3 is 17 residues long. Here the CDR3 DNA reads TGCGCCAGCAGCGGACCGGGACAGGTGTTCGGGGCCAACGTCCTGACTTTC. Its translation is CASSGPGQVFGANVLTF. Full variable domain (remainder filled in from reference TRBV5-1 and TRBJ2-6): KAGVTQTPRYLIKTRGQQVTLSCSPISGHRSVSWYQQTPGQGLQFLFEYFSETQRNKGNFPGRFSGRQFSNSRSEMNVSTLELGDSALYLCASSGPGQVFGANVLTFGAGSRLTVL.

Ten or more counts support this clonotype. J is TRBJ2-7 and V is TRBV7-9; 9 bases are a match to TRBD1. V gave up 4 bases and J gave up 8 bases; unmatched junction bases: 6. Germline V lookup: CDR1 SEHNR, CDR2 FQNEAQ (reference sequence). The length of the CDR3 is 13 residues. The DNA of the CDR3 is TGTGCCAGCAGCTCAGGGACAGGGAATAAGCAGTACTTC. Residues: CASSSGTGNKQYF.

In this sample, this clonotype turned up a few times. This chain joins TRBV7-6 and TRBJ2-4; 9 bases line up with TRBD1. The V and J ends lost 2 bases and 15 bases, in that order; junction bases with no gene match: 8. The CDR3 runs to 13 residues. The germline V gene encodes CDR1 SGHVS and CDR2 FNYEAQ. The CDR3 loop reads CASSLTMGTGLYF. CDR3 sequence (DNA): TGTGCCAGCAGCTTAACGATGGGGACAGGGTTGTACTTC. The whole variable domain, filled in from reference TRBV7-6 and TRBJ2-4, reads GAGVSQSPRYKVTKRGQDVALRCDPISGHVSLYWYRQALGQGPEFLTYFNYEAQQDKSGLPNDRFSAERPEGSISTLTIQRTEQRDSAMYRCASSLTMGTGLYFGAGTRLSVL.

The chain employs TRBV29-1 and TRBJ1-2; D gene ambiguous. This CDR3 contains 9 residues. Trimming took off 3 bases at V and 13 bases at J, with 9 bases between the two ends. Germline-derived CDR1 and CDR2 are SQVTM and ANQGSEA. The CDR3 region is CSVEGGRTF. The CDR3 DNA is TGCAGCGTTGAGGGTGGACGCACCTTC.

In this sample, this clonotype turned up many times. The chain has TRBV24-1 and TRBJ2-1; 8 bases fit TRBD1. The length of the CDR3 is 14 residues. Per germline, CDR1 KGHDR and CDR2 SFDVKD. With 4 bases clipped from V and 6 bases from J, the junction kept 4 bases outside the gene matches. In DNA, the CDR3 is TGTGCCACCAGTGACCTACAGGGGGTCAATGAGCAGTTCTTC. Its protein product is CATSDLQGVNEQFF.

This clonotype was recorded at least ten times. V is TRBV7-9 and J is TRBJ2-2; unclear D gene. Trimming cost V 4 bases and J 3 bases, with 6 bases left between them. Looked up from germline, CDR1 is SEHNR and CDR2 is FQNEAQ (reference sequence). There are 13 residues in the CDR3. CDR3 DNA sequence: TGTGCCAGCAGCTCTTTTTACACCGGGGAGCTGTTTTTT. Protein sequence: CASSSFYTGELFF.

This clonotype was detected ten times or more. CDR3 residues: CASSLIDGNTGELFF. CDR3 in DNA: TGTGCCAGTAGTTTAATAGACGGTAACACCGGGGAGCTGTTTTTT. This chain joins TRBV19 and TRBJ2-2; D is uncertain. This CDR3 has 15 residues. Germline V gene lookup returns CDR1 LNHDA and CDR2 SQIVND (reference sequence). The V gene lost 5 bases and the J gene lost 2 bases, with 12 bases spanning the gap.

The chain joins TRBV30 to TRBJ2-1; 10 positions agree with TRBD2. The ends lost 4 bases at V and 7 bases at J; junction bases unmatched: 7. This CDR3 contains 14 residues. Germline loops: CDR1 GTSNPN, CDR2 SVGIG (reference sequence). The CDR3, as DNA: TGTGCCTGGAATAGGGTAGCGGGGGGAAATGAGCAGTTCTTC. Protein: CAWNRVAGGNEQFF. The complete variable domain, with remaining parts taken from reference TRBV30 and TRBJ2-1, reads SQTIHQWPATLVQPVGSPLSLECTVEGTSNPNLYWYRQAAGRGLQLLFYSVGIGQISSEVPQNLSASRPQDRQFILSSKKLLLSDSGFYLCAWNRVAGGNEQFFGPGTRLTVL.

In its sample, this clonotype was seen a few times. The chain employs TRBV3-1 and TRBJ2-2, with D possibly matching TRBD2 (5 bases). This CDR3 region has 15 residues. V was clipped by 1 base and J by 5 bases, with 11 bases between them. Germline V gene data show CDR1 as LGHDT and CDR2 as YNNKEL (reference sequence). CDR3 amino acids: CASSQVPGGTGELFF. The CDR3 bases are TGTGCCAGCAGCCAAGTACCGGGCGGGACCGGGGAGCTGTTTTTT.

This clonotype occurred many times. This chain links TRBV4-3 with TRBJ1-5; the D is unclear. V lost 0 bases to trimming and J lost 7 bases, with 10 bases between them. The CDR3 sequence is 14 residues long. CDR1 and CDR2 from the germline V gene are LGHNA and YSLEER. CDR3 nucleotide sequence: TGCGCCAGCAGCCAAGAAGTGGGAAGGCAGCCCCAGCATTTT. Its protein product is CASSQEVGRQPQHF.

This clonotype was found many times. The chain's CDR3 is CASSSGTAGDTQYF. The CDR3 nucleotides read TGCGCCAGCAGCTCTGGGACGGCCGGAGATACGCAGTATTTT. The chain employs TRBV5-1 and TRBJ2-3; tentatively, D is TRBD1 or TRBD2 (5 bases each). This CDR3 has 14 residues. Trimming removed 3 bases from V and 5 bases from J, with 13 bases in between. In germline, CDR1 is SGHRS, CDR2 YFSETQ.

This clonotype was counted once. The V gene is TRBV25-1, the J gene TRBJ1-1; D is possibly TRBD1 (6 bases). Per the germline V gene, CDR1 is MGHDK and CDR2 is SYGVNS. The V end lost 3 bases, the J end lost 0 bases, and 14 bases lay between the germline ends. This CDR3 has 16 residues. CDR3 sequence (DNA): TGTGCCAGCAGTGACGATCCTGGACAGATGAACACTGAAGCTTTCTTT. Protein sequence: CASSDDPGQMNTEAFF.

In this sample, this clonotype turned up once. J is TRBJ1-5 and V is TRBV6-5; D is undetermined. Germline CDR1 MNHEY, CDR2 SVGAGI. This CDR3 spans 14 amino acids. The V gene lost 4 bases and the J gene lost 11 bases, with 18 bases spanning the gap. The CDR3 sequence: CASSSKGAASTQHF. The CDR3 nucleotides read TGTGCCAGCAGTTCTAAGGGCGCCGCGAGCACCCAGCATTTT.

This sequence joins TRBV5-1 and TRBJ2-5; the D gene is possibly TRBD1 (5 bases). This CDR3 has 14 residues. V gave up 0 bases and J gave up 6 bases, with 12 bases separating them. Germline V gene data show CDR1 as SGHRS and CDR2 as YFSETQ. The CDR3 spells CASSLESGMKTQYF. The CDR3 DNA is TGCGCCAGCAGCTTGGAATCAGGGATGAAGACCCAGTACTTC.